This is a list of T cell receptor beta chains from one sample in a study of cytomegalovirus exposure and HLA in healthy donors. The data were produced by immunoSEQ multiplex PCR, yet TCRdb's version contains in-frame clones alone and is incomplete. The repertoire holds 30,000 to 40,000 clones, roughly 80% seen once, with 10% in the top ten. Sequencing was carried out using PBMCs. These TCRs come from a woman aged 18-29 years in good health and CMV-seropositive. Both conserved end residues are part of each CDR3. The order of the fields is J gene, clone size, V gene, D gene, CDR3 length, CDR3 protein, CDR3 DNA. The D gene is left open where the match is weak. Clone size is stated in some rows and not others, as once, few, many or a class when expanded.

j_call: TRBJ2-2; clone_size: .; v_call: TRBV9; d_call: .; cdr3_length: 14; cdr3_aa: CASSVALADGELFF; cdr3_nt: TGTGCCAGCAGCGTAGCTCTAGCTGACGGGGAGCTGTTTTTT
j_call: TRBJ2-1; clone_size: .; v_call: TRBV7-9; d_call: TRBD2; cdr3_length: 16; cdr3_aa: CASSSRLAGDVNEQFF; cdr3_nt: TGTGCCAGCAGCTCCAGACTAGCGGGAGATGTCAATGAGCAGTTCTTC
j_call: TRBJ2-3; clone_size: .; v_call: TRBV5-5; d_call: .; cdr3_length: 15; cdr3_aa: CASSPGHVGADTQYF; cdr3_nt: TGTGCCAGCAGCCCGGGACACGTGGGCGCAGATACGCAGTATTTT
j_call: TRBJ1-3; clone_size: .; v_call: TRBV18; d_call: .; cdr3_length: 16; cdr3_aa: CASSLPTGLSGNTIYF; cdr3_nt: TGTGCCAGCTCTCTCCCCACAGGGCTCTCTGGAAACACCATATATTTT
j_call: TRBJ1-1; clone_size: few; v_call: TRBV30; d_call: .; cdr3_length: 13; cdr3_aa: CACRRVVNTEAFF; cdr3_nt: TGTGCCTGTCGCAGGGTTGTGAACACTGAAGCTTTCTTT
j_call: TRBJ2-1; clone_size: .; v_call: TRBV27; d_call: TRBD2; cdr3_length: 15; cdr3_aa: CASSSPGLAGYEQFF; cdr3_nt: TGTGCCAGCAGTTCTCCGGGACTAGCGGGATACGAGCAGTTCTTC
j_call: TRBJ2-7; clone_size: few; v_call: TRBV4-1; d_call: TRBD1; cdr3_length: 15; cdr3_aa: CASSQFLDRVDEQYF; cdr3_nt: TGCGCCAGCAGCCAATTCCTGGACAGGGTGGACGAGCAGTACTTC
j_call: TRBJ2-7; clone_size: .; v_call: TRBV5-1; d_call: TRBD1; cdr3_length: 14; cdr3_aa: CASSLGQGLYEQYF; cdr3_nt: TGCGCCAGCAGCTTGGGACAGGGCCTCTACGAGCAGTACTTC
j_call: TRBJ2-6; clone_size: few; v_call: TRBV28; d_call: .; cdr3_length: 18; cdr3_aa: CASSPRQEIVYGANVLTF; cdr3_nt: TGTGCCAGCAGTCCCCGACAGGAAATTGTCTACGGGGCCAACGTCCTGACTTTC
j_call: TRBJ2-3; clone_size: few; v_call: TRBV4-2; d_call: TRBD1; cdr3_length: 15; cdr3_aa: CASSQSRDSTDTQYF; cdr3_nt: TGTGCCAGCAGCCAAAGCCGGGACAGTACAGATACGCAGTATTTT
j_call: TRBJ2-3; clone_size: .; v_call: TRBV7-9; d_call: TRBD2; cdr3_length: 15; cdr3_aa: CASSSGTSGPRPQYF; cdr3_nt: TGTGCCAGCAGCTCGGGGACTAGCGGTCCCCGTCCGCAGTATTTT
j_call: TRBJ1-2; clone_size: few; v_call: TRBV28; d_call: TRBD1; cdr3_length: 16; cdr3_aa: CASSLRSYRGRWGYTF; cdr3_nt: TGTGCCAGCAGTTTACGGTCGTACAGGGGGCGGTGGGGCTACACCTTC
j_call: TRBJ1-1; clone_size: .; v_call: TRBV4-3; d_call: .; cdr3_length: 17; cdr3_aa: CASSHLVLGGAYTEAFF; cdr3_nt: TGCGCCAGCAGCCACCTAGTTTTGGGGGGGGCCTACACTGAAGCTTTCTTT
j_call: TRBJ2-4; clone_size: few; v_call: TRBV19; d_call: .; cdr3_length: 16; cdr3_aa: CASSIWGGRDVNIQYF; cdr3_nt: TGTGCCAGTAGTATATGGGGAGGTCGGGACGTTAACATTCAGTACTTC
j_call: TRBJ1-2; clone_size: .; v_call: TRBV6-6; d_call: .; cdr3_length: 16; cdr3_aa: CASSYGLGGLGYGYTF; cdr3_nt: TGTGCCAGCAGTTACGGGCTAGGGGGTTTGGGCTATGGCTACACCTTC
j_call: TRBJ2-7; clone_size: few; v_call: TRBV5-6; d_call: .; cdr3_length: 12; cdr3_aa: CASSISIYEQYF; cdr3_nt: TGTGCCAGCAGCATTAGTATCTACGAGCAGTACTTC
j_call: TRBJ2-1; clone_size: few; v_call: TRBV18; d_call: TRBD1; cdr3_length: 17; cdr3_aa: CASSPVQGAAPYNEQFF; cdr3_nt: TGTGCCAGCTCACCGGTACAGGGGGCTGCCCCCTACAATGAGCAGTTCTTC
j_call: TRBJ1-2; clone_size: .; v_call: TRBV28; d_call: TRBD1; cdr3_length: 15; cdr3_aa: CASSRVTGDSYGYTF; cdr3_nt: TGTGCCAGCAGCCGGGTGACAGGGGACTCCTATGGCTACACCTTC